There are a few counts of the clone carrying this TCR beta chain. Its antigen remains unknown. Used for diagnoses were clinical symptoms, serum thyroxine and TRAb, thyroid ultrasound and orbital computed tomography. The PBMCs were sourced from fresh peripheral blood (around 9.3 ml). This record belongs to a study of T cells in Graves' hyperthyroidism and ophthalmopathy. CDR1 ENHRY and CDR2 SYGVKD come from the germline V gene. CDR3 size: 13 residues. Trimming shortened V by 6 bases and J by 2 bases, and 9 bases separated the two germline ends. It was RNA transcripts that yielded the amplified TCR beta CDR3 regions. An initial round of RT-PCR targeting the TCR CDR3 relied on the HTBI primer set. Using its own MiXCR run on the multiplex PCR reads, TCRdb lists one record per CDR3 protein. The sample has under 800,000 distinct CDR3 sequences, around 13% seen once. Study-level results: From stable hyperthyroidism, ophthalmopathy was separated by a 13 V-J model.

The V call is TRBV10-3, the J call TRBJ2-3, with a weak D call TRBD1 (5 bases). Sequenced sample: blood. This TCR came from a woman aged 18-30 years with Graves' hyperthyroidism. The DNA for the CDR3 is TGTGCCATCAGGGACACAAACACAGATACGCAGTATTTT. Encoded protein: CAIRDTNTDTQYF.